One sample yielded the 24 T cell receptor beta chains listed below, sequenced in a study of regulatory T cells in long-lasting Graves disease. This sample's time point: persistent/refractory GD, antithyroid drugs over 5 years with positive TRAb. PBMC RNA served as the TCR library source. The TCR beta library used iRepertoire HTBI primers with Arm-PCR amplification of CDR3. A single record per CDR3 protein comes from TCRdb applying MiXCR to the multiplex PCR reads. The sample consists of about 430,000 distinct CDR3 sequences, roughly 21% of them appearing once. This specimen consisted of peripheral blood mononuclear cells (PBMCs), obtained when the disease was refractory, from a patient treated with antithyroid drugs. The receptors shown here come from a female donor with Graves disease.

This clonotype has at least ten counts. The genes are TRBV6-1 and TRBJ1-2; 10 bases are a match to TRBD1. V shed 5 bases, J shed 4 bases, and the junction held 10 bases outside the gene matches. Germline V gives CDR1 MNHNS, CDR2 SASEGT. The CDR3 runs 16 residues. In DNA form, the CDR3 reads TGTGCCAGCAGTCAGGCCCCCGGGACAGGGGCCTATGGCTACACCTTC. Protein sequence: CASSQAPGTGAYGYTF.

In this sample, this clonotype turned up many times. CDR3 in amino acids: CASSLGRGVIEQYF. CDR3 bases: TGCGCCAGCAGCTTGGGCAGGGGAGTGATCGAGCAGTACTTC. The gene calls are TRBV5-1 and TRBJ2-7, with D tentatively TRBD1 (6 bases). V lost 0 bases and J lost 6, with 13 bases in between. Germline CDR1 SGHRS, CDR2 YFSETQ. CDR3 length: 14 residues. The whole variable domain, remainder taken from reference TRBV5-1 and TRBJ2-7, is KAGVTQTPRYLIKTRGQQVTLSCSPISGHRSVSWYQQTPGQGLQFLFEYFSETQRNKGNFPGRFSGRQFSNSRSEMNVSTLELGDSALYLCASSLGRGVIEQYFGPGTRLTVT.

This clonotype was observed a few times. The chain is built from TRBV7-9 and TRBJ1-4, with a weak D call TRBD1 (5 bases). Germline V lookup: CDR1 SEHNR, CDR2 FQNEAQ (reference sequence). Trimming removed 0 bases at V and 5 bases at J, with 10 bases between. The CDR3 is 15 amino acids. CDR3 DNA: TGTGCCAGCAGCTTAGCTCGGGGCGCGAATGAAAAACTGTTTTTT. This gives the protein CASSLARGANEKLFF.

This clonotype was recorded at least ten times. V is TRBV7-3 and J is TRBJ2-7, with 8 bases matching TRBD1. This CDR3 contains 14 residues. Germline values: CDR1 SGHTA, CDR2 FQGTGA. The ends lost 0 bases at V and 7 bases at J; junction bases unmatched: 5. This chain's CDR3 is CASSLTGTGYEQYF. The CDR3 bases are TGTGCCAGCAGCTTAACGGGGACAGGCTATGAGCAGTACTTC.

The chain employs TRBV12-3 or TRBV12-4 and TRBJ2-3; no definite D call. The CDR3 extends over 16 amino acids. The germline V and J ends were trimmed by 2 bases and 1 base, with 13 bases remaining between them. The CDR3 region is CASSLTGGEGTDTQYF. The DNA of the CDR3 is TGTGCCAGCAGTTTAACTGGCGGAGAGGGCACAGATACGCAGTATTTT.

This clonotype was picked up many times. The chain recombines TRBV28 with TRBJ2-7; the D gene is possibly TRBD2 (5 bases). Germline CDR1 and CDR2: MDHEN and SYDVKM. This CDR3 region has 16 residues. V was pared by 2 bases and J by 5 bases, with 19 bases between. The CDR3 here is CASSLVRAQASHEQYF. The CDR3 DNA reads as TGTGCCAGCAGTTTAGTGCGGGCTCAAGCGTCCCACGAGCAGTACTTC.

This clonotype has ten or more counts. The chain has TRBV2 and TRBJ1-6; D ambiguous. This CDR3 contains 15 residues. V gave up 6 bases and J gave up 2 bases, with 11 bases separating them. Germline CDR1 reads SNHLY; CDR2 reads FYNNEI. The CDR3 loop is CASSSPDTYNSPLHF. CDR3 bases: TGTGCCAGCAGCTCGCCGGATACCTATAATTCACCCCTCCACTTT.

The chain links TRBV25-1 to TRBJ2-6; 10 nucleotides match TRBD1. Germline values: CDR1 MGHDK, CDR2 SYGVNS. V lost 3 bases to trimming and J lost 2 bases; unmatched junction nucleotides: 1. The CDR3 loop spans 16 amino acids. This chain's CDR3 is CASSEGQGTGANVLTF. The CDR3 DNA sequence: TGTGCCAGCAGTGAGGGACAGGGGACTGGGGCCAACGTCCTGACTTTC.

Ten or more counts support this clonotype. The rearrangement uses TRBV18 and TRBJ2-5; 10 bases match TRBD1. Germline V gene data show CDR1 as KGHSH and CDR2 as LQKENI. The CDR3 runs to 15 residues. V gave up 3 bases and J gave up 3 bases; unmatched junction bases: 4. CDR3 region: CASSPGTGVEETQYF. The CDR3 DNA is TGTGCCAGCTCACCCGGGACAGGGGTTGAAGAGACCCAGTACTTC.

This sequence joins TRBV27 and TRBJ2-1; maybe TRBD2 (6 bases). CDR3 size: 15 residues. Germline values: CDR1 MNHEY, CDR2 SMNVEV (reference sequence). The ends were cut back, 0 bases at V and 6 bases at J, with 12 bases in the middle. DNA of the CDR3: TGTGCCAGCAGTTTATCGGTTGGCGGGATCAATGAGCAGTTCTTC. Translating gives CASSLSVGGINEQFF.

The V gene is TRBV5-1, the J gene TRBJ1-6, with a tentative D call TRBD1 (5 bases). The CDR3 length is 15 residues. Germline V gene lookup returns CDR1 SGHRS and CDR2 YFSETQ. Trimming pared 4 bases from V and 10 bases from J, leaving 18 bases between. The CDR3 spells CASSGTGTEESPLHF. In DNA form, the CDR3 reads TGCGCCAGCAGCGGGACCGGGACGGAAGAATCACCCCTCCACTTT. The variable domain in full, with the rest retrieved from reference TRBV5-1 and TRBJ1-6, is KAGVTQTPRYLIKTRGQQVTLSCSPISGHRSVSWYQQTPGQGLQFLFEYFSETQRNKGNFPGRFSGRQFSNSRSEMNVSTLELGDSALYLCASSGTGTEESPLHFGNGTRLTVT.

This chain connects TRBV10-3 to TRBJ1-1; 7 positions match TRBD1. The CDR3 extends over 17 amino acids. The junction had 7 bases not matched to a gene; V was cut back by 0 bases and J by 0 bases. Germline values: CDR1 ENHRY, CDR2 SYGVKD. The CDR3 sequence: CAISESRQGGVNTEAFF. Here the CDR3 DNA reads TGTGCCATCAGTGAGTCCCGACAGGGTGGCGTGAACACTGAAGCTTTCTTT.

This clonotype occurred many times. V gene TRBV2 combines with J gene TRBJ2-5; 7 nucleotides match TRBD2. The ends lost 4 bases at V and 5 bases at J; junction bases unmatched: 7. The CDR3 has 14 residues. Germline loops: CDR1 SNHLY, CDR2 FYNNEI. The CDR3 reads CASSVVGRQETQYF. DNA for the CDR3: TGTGCCAGCAGTGTCGTCGGGAGGCAGGAGACCCAGTACTTC.

This clonotype was found many times. The rearrangement joins TRBV2 to TRBJ2-7, with D possibly TRBD1 on 6 matching bases. Trimming took 7 bases from V and 0 from J, leaving 16 bases between them. Germline lookup yields CDR1 SNHLY and CDR2 FYNNEI. This CDR3 contains 15 residues. The CDR3 spells CASKEVRGGSYEQYF. The CDR3 DNA reads TGTGCCAGCAAAGAGGTTCGAGGGGGCTCCTACGAGCAGTACTTC.

This clonotype was seen ten or more times. The V and J genes are TRBV29-1 and TRBJ1-6; D not resolved. Trimming took off 4 bases at V and 7 bases at J, with 11 bases between the two ends. This CDR3 contains 13 residues. The germline V gene has CDR1 SQVTM and CDR2 ANQGSEA. This CDR3 reads CSVAPSGNSPLHF. CDR3 sequence (DNA): TGCAGCGTTGCCCCAAGTGGGAATTCACCCCTCCACTTT. The complete variable domain, with remaining parts taken from reference TRBV29-1 and TRBJ1-6, reads SAVISQKPSRDICQRGTSLTIQCQVDSQVTMMFWYRQQPGQSLTLIATANQGSEATYESGFVIDKFPISRPNLTFSTLTVSNMSPEDSSIYLCSVAPSGNSPLHFGNGTRLTVT.

The gene calls are TRBV20-1 and TRBJ2-7; 8 positions agree with TRBD2. CDR1 is DFQATT, CDR2 SNEGSKA, per germline (reference sequence). This CDR3 comprises 15 residues. Germline trimming cut 6 bases from V and 7 bases from J; bases unmatched to any gene: 17. The CDR3 spells CSAYYSGRAFTEQYF. CDR3 sequence (DNA): TGCAGTGCATACTACTCCGGGAGGGCTTTTACTGAGCAGTACTTC.

This chain links TRBV20-1 with TRBJ2-7, with D possibly matching TRBD1 (6 bases). The germline V gene has CDR1 DFQATT and CDR2 SNEGSKA (reference sequence). This CDR3 is built from 13 residues. Trimming shortened V by 3 bases and J by 1 base, and 10 bases separated the two germline ends. CDR3 DNA: TGCAGTGCTAGGGAACAGGGATCCTACGAGCAGTACTTC. This translates into CSAREQGSYEQYF.

This clonotype came up a few times. This chain links TRBV20-1 with TRBJ2-3; 11 bases map to TRBD2. Per the germline V gene, CDR1 is DFQATT and CDR2 is SNEGSKA (reference sequence). V shed 6 bases, J shed 3 bases, and the junction held 5 bases outside the gene matches. This CDR3 spans 14 amino acids. The chain's CDR3 is CSASSGRGTDTQYF. CDR3 DNA sequence: TGCAGTGCGAGTAGCGGGAGGGGGACAGATACGCAGTATTTT.

This clonotype was seen a few times. The chain employs TRBV29-1 and TRBJ1-1, with 8 bases identical to TRBD1. V trimming: 5 bases; J trimming: 6 bases; junction bases outside the gene matches: 11. Germline CDR1 is SQVTM and CDR2 is ANQGSEA. The length of the CDR3 is 14 residues. CDR3 loop: CSVYPGGQGSEAFF. In DNA form, the CDR3 reads TGCAGCGTTTATCCCGGTGGACAGGGCTCTGAAGCTTTCTTT.

This clonotype was recorded many times. This rearrangement joins TRBV20-1 to TRBJ1-1, with D perhaps TRBD1 (5 bases). The ends were cut back, 2 bases at V and 1 base at J, with 11 bases in the middle. The germline V gene encodes CDR1 DFQATT and CDR2 SNEGSKA (reference sequence). The CDR3 consists of 14 residues. The DNA of the CDR3 is TGCAGTGCTAGAAGAGGGGCCCCGAACACTGAAGCTTTCTTT. It is translated as CSARRGAPNTEAFF.

Concerning this clonotype: This may be a read error, as it is one base from a much larger clone. V and J are TRBV6-5 and TRBJ1-4; 7 bases map to TRBD1. The CDR3 sequence is 15 residues long. Germline V gene lookup returns CDR1 MNHEY and CDR2 SVGAGI. CDR3 loop: CACSYSKGGGEKLFF. Written as DNA, the CDR3 is TGTGCCTGCAGTTACTCGAAAGGGGGCGGTGAAAAACTGTTTTTT.

The chain joins TRBV5-1 to TRBJ2-7; D might be TRBD2 (6 bases). The germline V gene has CDR1 SGHRS and CDR2 YFSETQ. The V and J ends lost 4 bases and 3 bases respectively, with 17 bases between them. The CDR3 contains 15 residues. The CDR3 here is CASSPQTGDSYEQYF. For the CDR3, the DNA is TGCGCCAGCAGCCCCCAGACGGGAGATAGCTACGAGCAGTACTTC.

This clonotype was seen ten or more times. The chain recombines TRBV20-1 with TRBJ2-2, with TRBD1 matching over 7 bases. The length of the CDR3 is 13 residues. The germline CDR1 and CDR2 sequences are DFQATT and SNEGSKA (reference sequence). Trimming took 6 bases from V and 5 from J; bases not matched to a gene: 6. For the CDR3, the DNA is TGCAGTGCCCGCCACAGGGGTACCGGGGAGCTGTTTTTT. This codes for CSARHRGTGELFF.

Comment on this clonotype: Germline is not matched at one junction end, which may reflect a read error. The rearrangement links TRBV6-1 to TRBJ2-1; D is ambiguous. The CDR3 covers 14 residues. Germline lookup yields CDR1 MNHNS and CDR2 SASEGT. Here the CDR3 reads CASSEALSGNKQFF. The DNA for the CDR3 is TGTGCCAGCAGTGAAGCCCTGAGTGGCAATAAGCAGTTCTTC.